The TCR beta chain described here comes from a study of PD-L1 blockade in urothelial cancer. Every PCR received spiked-in synthetic TCR analog templates. Libraries were prepared by immunoSEQ multiplex PCR; TCRdb keeps only in-frame clonotypes and omits some of them. The sample shows about 130,000 clones, approximately 85% of them seen only once. Documented time point: peripheral blood 6 weeks after treatment start. Pretreatment and on-treatment samples were taken, numbering 1 to 8 per patient. With V trimmed by 4 bases and J by 3 bases, 7 bases remained unmatched. Germline CDR1 reads SGHRS; CDR2 reads YFSETQ. This CDR3 is 14 amino acids long.

The chain joins TRBV5-1 to TRBJ2-7, with TRBD1 identical over 7 bases. The clonotype comes from a man between 45 and 60 years old with urothelial cancer. Material: PBMCs, obtained around atezolizumab (anti-PD-L1) treatment. CDR3 amino acids: CASSEGQRDYEQYF. The CDR3 DNA sequence: TGCGCCAGCAGCGAGGGACAGCGTGACTACGAGCAGTACTTC.